The TCR beta chain described here comes from a study of shared clonotypes between healthy human individuals. Whole-study results and caveats: Around 5% of naive CD4 clonotypes were shared across a few donors. It was expected that sequencing depth would affect clonotype sharing among donors.

The V and J ends lost 1 base and 6 bases respectively, with 13 bases between them. CDR1 is SEHNR, CDR2 FQNEAQ, per germline (reference sequence). This CDR3 region has 14 residues. About this clone itself: Its antigen remains unknown.

Nashville, Tennessee was home to all donors, each a Caucasian adult. An even split of each subset's genomic DNA across several immunoSEQ plates was performed. Sequenced by immunoSEQ multiplex PCR; TCRdb stores in-frame clones only, minus some. The table includes about 640,000 clones, approximately 75% detected once. The chain joins TRBV7-9 to TRBJ2-7; D gene uncertain. Sequencing input: memory CD4+ T cells sorted from blood. Subset denoted: CD45RA-negative fraction. The TCR sequence derives from a woman aged 25 to 45 in good health. Here the CDR3 DNA reads TGTGCCAGCAGCTTAGTAGGGAAAGTAGGCGAGCAGTACTTC. Translating gives CASSLVGKVGEQYF.